The sequence of this T cell receptor beta chain was determined in a study of T-cell reconstitution after alpha-beta-depleted transplantation in children. Findings and caveats of the study: At around two months after transplant, the alpha-beta T cells were reportedly derived from several hundred expanded clones that came from non-depleted graft cells. The main origin of T-cell counts and diversity one year after transplant was newly produced T cells.

The CDR3 is 13 amino acids. V was clipped by 4 bases and J by 2 bases, with 10 bases between them. From germline, CDR1 is SGHRS and CDR2 YFSETQ. This clonotype was picked up a small number of times. No antigen is known for it. Library preparation (for TCRbeta) was performed with unique molecular identifiers. Each CDR3 protein is one row after TCRdb ran MiXCR on the PCR reads. Counted here are 670,000 or so distinct CDR3 sequences, 13% occurring once; the ten biggest clones make up around 0.76%. The receptor was isolated from a girl aged 2-10 years with congenital amegakaryocytic thrombocytopenia, due to receive a stem cell transplant. The chain has TRBV5-1 and TRBJ2-7; D unclear. Sequences were derived from PBMCs, sampled before TCRalphabeta/CD19-depleted stem cell transplant. The CDR3, as DNA: TGCGCCAGCAGCGTGGGGTCGGCCTACGAGCAGTACTTC. Residues: CASSVGSAYEQYF.